This is a list of T cell receptor beta chains from one sample in a study of human T cells and chemical hapten exposure. TCRdb passed the RACE reads through MiXCR, listing each CDR3 protein once. The profile shows around 380,000 distinct CDR3 sequences, about 4.8% of them singletons. This material consisted of whole blood, taken in connection with sensitization to the hapten diphenylcyclopropenone (DPC). The origin of the receptors is a woman in her forties or fifties with alopecia areata. Some clones in this sample may be carry-over from other donors' samples. Each CDR3 is given with its conserved first and last residue. A D gene is named only where the DNA matches it firmly. For some rows the clone size is stated as once, few or many, or as a class when expanded; others skip it.

clone size,J gene,D gene,V gene,CDR3 DNA,CDR3 protein
many,TRBJ1-2,.,TRBV7-8,TGTGCCAGCAGCCCTACTGAGGCGTACTATGGCTACACCTTC,CASSPTEAYYGYTF
.,TRBJ2-1,.,TRBV2,TGTGCCAGCAGTGAGGGTCTAGCGGAGCAGTTCTTC,CASSEGLAEQFF
few,TRBJ1-2,.,TRBV12-3/TRBV12-4,TGTGCCAGCAGTTTAGCAGGCGGGGCCAACTATGGCTACACCTTC,CASSLAGGANYGYTF
many,TRBJ2-5,.,TRBV7-2,TGTGCCAGCATCCCTAAAGGGTTTGGGCCAGAGACCCAGTACTTC,CASIPKGFGPETQYF
many,TRBJ2-3,.,TRBV28,TGTGCGAGTACAGGGACAGATACGCAGTATTTT,CASTGTDTQYF
few,TRBJ1-1,TRBD1,TRBV30,TGTGCCTGGGACAGGGGGAGCGGTACTGAAGCTTTCTTT,CAWDRGSGTEAFF
many,TRBJ1-4,.,TRBV27,TGTGCCAGCAGCCTTGAAGGCAGAACTATAGCAACTAATGAAAAACTGTTTTTT,CASSLEGRTIATNEKLFF
few,TRBJ2-2,.,TRBV2,TGTGCCAGCAGTGAGACGGGATACGCGAACACCGGGGAGCTGTTTTTT,CASSETGYANTGELFF
many,TRBJ1-1,.,TRBV18,TGTGCCAGCTCACCACCGGCCAGCCTCATGAACACTGAAGCTTTCTTT,CASSPPASLMNTEAFF
.,TRBJ2-5,.,TRBV23-1,TGCGCCAGCAGTCTCAACTTGGAGACCCAGTACTTC,CASSLNLETQYF
.,TRBJ1-5,.,TRBV10-3,TGTGCCATCAGTGAAGGAGGATTTCAGCCCCAGCATTTT,CAISEGGFQPQHF
few,TRBJ2-2,.,TRBV29-1,TGCAGCGTTGCTGTCACCGGGGAGCTGTTTTTT,CSVAVTGELFF